This T cell receptor (beta chain) derives from a study of shared clonotypes between healthy human individuals. About the research overall: The study enrolled two women and a few men aged 18 to 49.

Libraries were prepared by immunoSEQ multiplex PCR; TCRdb keeps only in-frame clonotypes and omits some of them. Among approximately 480,000 clones listed, almost 80% were seen once. The CDR3 loop spans 14 amino acids. The germline V gene encodes CDR1 MDHEN and CDR2 SYDVKM. V was clipped by 3 bases and J by 2 bases, with 11 bases between them. The sequence derives from a woman between 40 and 55 years old in good health. Some clones in this sample may be carry-over from other donors' samples. Sequencing was done on a sample of PBMCs. The rearrangement uses TRBV28 and TRBJ2-7; possibly TRBD2 for D (6 bases). The CDR3 DNA sequence: TGTGCCAGCAGTTTGCGGCGGGGCCCCTACGAGCAGTACTTC. Translated: CASSLRRGPYEQYF.